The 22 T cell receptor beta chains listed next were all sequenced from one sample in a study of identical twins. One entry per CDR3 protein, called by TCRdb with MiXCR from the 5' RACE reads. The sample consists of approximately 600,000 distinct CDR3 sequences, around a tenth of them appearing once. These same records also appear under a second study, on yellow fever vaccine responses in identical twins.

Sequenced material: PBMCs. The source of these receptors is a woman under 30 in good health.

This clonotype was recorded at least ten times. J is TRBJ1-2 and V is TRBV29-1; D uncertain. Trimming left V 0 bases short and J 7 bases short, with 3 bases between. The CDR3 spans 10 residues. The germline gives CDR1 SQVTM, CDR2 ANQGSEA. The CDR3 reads CSVEEGGYTF. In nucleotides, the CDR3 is TGCAGCGTTGAAGAGGGTGGCTACACCTTC.

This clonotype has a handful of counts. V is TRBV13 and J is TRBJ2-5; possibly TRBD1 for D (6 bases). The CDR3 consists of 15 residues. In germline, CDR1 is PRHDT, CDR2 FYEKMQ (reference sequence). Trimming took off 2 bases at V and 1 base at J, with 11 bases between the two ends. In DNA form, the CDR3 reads TGTGCCAGCAGCTTAAGAAGGGGGATCCAAGAGACCCAGTACTTC. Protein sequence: CASSLRRGIQETQYF.

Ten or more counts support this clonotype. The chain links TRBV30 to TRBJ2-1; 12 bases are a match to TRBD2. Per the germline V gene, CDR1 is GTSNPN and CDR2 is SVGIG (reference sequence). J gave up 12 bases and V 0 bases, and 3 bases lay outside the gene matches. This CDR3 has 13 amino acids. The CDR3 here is CAWSVTSGRAQFF. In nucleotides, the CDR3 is TGTGCCTGGAGTGTGACTAGCGGGAGAGCGCAGTTCTTC.

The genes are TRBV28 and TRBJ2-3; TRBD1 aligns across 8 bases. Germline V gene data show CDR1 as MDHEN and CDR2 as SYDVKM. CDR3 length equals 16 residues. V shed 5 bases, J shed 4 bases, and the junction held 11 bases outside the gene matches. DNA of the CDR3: TGTGCCAGCAGTACCTCTTGGACAGGGTTGGCAGATACGCAGTATTTT. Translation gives CASSTSWTGLADTQYF.

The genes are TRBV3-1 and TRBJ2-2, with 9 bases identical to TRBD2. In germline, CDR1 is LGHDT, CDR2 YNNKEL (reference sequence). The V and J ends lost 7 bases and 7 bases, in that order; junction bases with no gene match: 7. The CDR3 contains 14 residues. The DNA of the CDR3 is TGTGCCAGCAATGCGGGAGGGATTATCGGGGAGCTGTTTTTT. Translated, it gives CASNAGGIIGELFF.

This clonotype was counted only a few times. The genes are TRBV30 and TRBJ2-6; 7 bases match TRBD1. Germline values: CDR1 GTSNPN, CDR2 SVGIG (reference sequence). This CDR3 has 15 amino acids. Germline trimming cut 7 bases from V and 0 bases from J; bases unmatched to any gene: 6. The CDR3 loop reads CALTGTRSGANVLTF. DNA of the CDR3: TGTGCCTTGACAGGGACCCGCTCTGGGGCCAACGTCCTGACTTTC.

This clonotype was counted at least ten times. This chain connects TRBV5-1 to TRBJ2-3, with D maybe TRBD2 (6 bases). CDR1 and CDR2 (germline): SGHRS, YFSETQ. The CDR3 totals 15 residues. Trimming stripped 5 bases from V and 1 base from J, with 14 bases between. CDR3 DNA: TGCGCCAGCAGGACGACTAGTCGGGGCACAGATACGCAGTATTTT. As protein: CASRTTSRGTDTQYF.

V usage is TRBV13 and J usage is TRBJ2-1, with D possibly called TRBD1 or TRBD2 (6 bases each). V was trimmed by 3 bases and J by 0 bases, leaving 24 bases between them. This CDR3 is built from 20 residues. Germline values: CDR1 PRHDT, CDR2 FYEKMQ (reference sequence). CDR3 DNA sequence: TGTGCCAGCAGCTTCGGCCTAGCGCTTGCTGGGGGCCCCTCCTACAATGAGCAGTTCTTC. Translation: CASSFGLALAGGPSYNEQFF.

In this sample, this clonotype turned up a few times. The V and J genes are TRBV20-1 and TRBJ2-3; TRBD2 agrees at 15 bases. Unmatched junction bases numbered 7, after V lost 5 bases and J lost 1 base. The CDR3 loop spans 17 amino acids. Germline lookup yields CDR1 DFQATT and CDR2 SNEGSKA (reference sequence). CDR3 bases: TGCAGTGCTCCACCAGGACTAGCGGGAGGGCGCACAGATACGCAGTATTTT. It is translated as CSAPPGLAGGRTDTQYF.

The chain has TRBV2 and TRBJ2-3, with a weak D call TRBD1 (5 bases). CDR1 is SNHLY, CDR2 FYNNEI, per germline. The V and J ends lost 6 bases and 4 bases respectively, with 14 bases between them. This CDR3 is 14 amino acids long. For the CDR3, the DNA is TGTGCCAGCAGCCTCCTAGACAGTGCAGATACGCAGTATTTT. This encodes CASSLLDSADTQYF.

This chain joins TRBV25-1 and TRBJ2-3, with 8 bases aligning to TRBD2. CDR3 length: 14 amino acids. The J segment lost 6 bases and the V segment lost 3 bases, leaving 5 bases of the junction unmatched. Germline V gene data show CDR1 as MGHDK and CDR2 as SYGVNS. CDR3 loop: CASSDPGLADTQYF. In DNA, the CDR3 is TGTGCCAGCAGTGATCCCGGACTAGCCGATACGCAGTATTTT.

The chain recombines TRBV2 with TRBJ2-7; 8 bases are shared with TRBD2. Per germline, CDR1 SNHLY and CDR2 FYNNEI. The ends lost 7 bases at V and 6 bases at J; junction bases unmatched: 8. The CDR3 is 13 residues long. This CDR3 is CASTGGGRTEQYF. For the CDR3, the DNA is TGTGCCAGCACGGGGGGGGGAAGGACCGAGCAGTACTTC.

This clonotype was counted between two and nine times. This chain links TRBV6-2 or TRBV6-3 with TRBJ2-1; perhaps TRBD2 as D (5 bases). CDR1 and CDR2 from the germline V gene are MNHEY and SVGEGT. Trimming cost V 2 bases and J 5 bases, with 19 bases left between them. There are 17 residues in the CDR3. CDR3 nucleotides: TGTGCCAGCAGTTACCCGGATGAGCGGCGTGTCCACAATGAGCAGTTCTTC. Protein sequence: CASSYPDERRVHNEQFF.

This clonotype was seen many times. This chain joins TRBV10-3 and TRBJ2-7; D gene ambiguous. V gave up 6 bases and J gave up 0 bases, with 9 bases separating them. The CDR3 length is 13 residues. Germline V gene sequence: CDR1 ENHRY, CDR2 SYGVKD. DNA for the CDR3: TGTGCCATCAGAGAGACGGACTCCTACGAGCAGTACTTC. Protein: CAIRETDSYEQYF.

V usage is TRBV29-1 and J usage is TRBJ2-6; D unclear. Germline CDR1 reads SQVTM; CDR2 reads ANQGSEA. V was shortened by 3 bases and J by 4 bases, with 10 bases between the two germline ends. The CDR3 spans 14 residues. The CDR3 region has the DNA TGCAGCGTTGATATGGGTACCGGGGCCAACGTCCTGACTTTC. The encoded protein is CSVDMGTGANVLTF.

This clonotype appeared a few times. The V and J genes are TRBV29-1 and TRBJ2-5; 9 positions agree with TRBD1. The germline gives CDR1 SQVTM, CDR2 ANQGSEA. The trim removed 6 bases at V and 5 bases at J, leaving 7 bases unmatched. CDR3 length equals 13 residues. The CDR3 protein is CSVTGTGKETQYF. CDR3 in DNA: TGCAGCGTAACCGGGACAGGGAAGGAGACCCAGTACTTC.

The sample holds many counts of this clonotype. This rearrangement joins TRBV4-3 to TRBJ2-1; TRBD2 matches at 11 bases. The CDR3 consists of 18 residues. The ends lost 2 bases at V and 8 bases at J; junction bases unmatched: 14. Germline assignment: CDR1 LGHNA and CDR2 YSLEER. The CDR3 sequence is CASSQSLAGASTGYEQFF. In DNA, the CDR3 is TGCGCCAGCAGCCAATCACTAGCGGGAGCCTCTACTGGCTATGAGCAGTTCTTC.

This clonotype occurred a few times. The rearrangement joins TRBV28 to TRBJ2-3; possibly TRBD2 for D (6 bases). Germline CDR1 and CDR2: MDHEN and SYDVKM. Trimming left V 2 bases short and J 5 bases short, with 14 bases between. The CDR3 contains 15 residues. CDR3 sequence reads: CASSLGLGEVDTQYF. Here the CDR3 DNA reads TGTGCCAGCAGTTTAGGACTCGGGGAGGTAGATACGCAGTATTTT.

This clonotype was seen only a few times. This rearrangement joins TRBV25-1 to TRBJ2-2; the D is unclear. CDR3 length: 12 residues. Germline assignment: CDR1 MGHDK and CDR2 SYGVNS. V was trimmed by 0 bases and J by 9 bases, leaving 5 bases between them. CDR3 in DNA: TGTGCCAGCAGTGAATACTCCAGGGAGCTGTTTTTT. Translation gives CASSEYSRELFF.

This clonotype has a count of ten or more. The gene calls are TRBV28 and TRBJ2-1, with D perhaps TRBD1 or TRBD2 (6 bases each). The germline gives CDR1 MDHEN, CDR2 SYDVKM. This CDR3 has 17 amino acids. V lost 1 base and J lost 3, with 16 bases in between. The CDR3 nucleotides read TGTGCCAGCAGTTTATTCGGTCCGGGGGCGATCTACAATGAGCAGTTCTTC. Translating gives CASSLFGPGAIYNEQFF.

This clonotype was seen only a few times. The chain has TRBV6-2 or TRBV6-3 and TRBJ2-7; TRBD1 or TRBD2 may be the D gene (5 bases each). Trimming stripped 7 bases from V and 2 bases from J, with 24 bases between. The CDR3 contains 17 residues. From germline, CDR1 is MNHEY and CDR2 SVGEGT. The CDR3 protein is CASTVGRRGSLPYEQYF. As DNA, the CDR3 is TGTGCCAGCACCGTGGGACGGAGAGGGAGTCTCCCCTACGAGCAGTACTTC.

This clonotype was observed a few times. The CDR3 DNA reads TGTGCCAGCAGCTTAGCAGTCCAGAACAATGAGCAGTTCTTC. As protein: CASSLAVQNNEQFF. The chain links TRBV7-2 to TRBJ2-1, with D unresolved. Germline V lookup: CDR1 SGHTA, CDR2 FQGNSA. The CDR3 runs 14 residues. V lost 0 bases to trimming and J lost 5 bases, with 8 bases between them.